One sample yielded the 25 T cell receptor beta chains listed below, sequenced in a study of regulatory T cells in long-lasting Graves disease. Sequencing libraries for TCR beta were prepared with iRepertoire HTBI primers and Arm-PCR of CDR3 regions. TCRdb recomputed calls from the multiplex PCR reads with MiXCR, one row per CDR3 protein. The data show around 500,000 distinct CDR3 sequences, 13% seen once. Sample time point: newly diagnosed GD, antithyroid drugs for less than 3 months. Extracted RNA from PBMCs served as the source of the TCR library. A further study also used this sample, focusing on T cells in Graves' hyperthyroidism and ophthalmopathy.

The sample here was peripheral blood mononuclear cells (PBMCs), taken at new diagnosis, from a patient treated with antithyroid drugs. The receptors shown here come from a man in his thirties or forties with Graves disease.

This clonotype was detected many times. V and J are TRBV20-1 and TRBJ2-5, with a possible D match to TRBD1 (6 bases). Trimming pared 6 bases from V and 0 bases from J, leaving 14 bases between. The CDR3 has 14 amino acids. The germline CDR1 and CDR2 sequences are DFQATT and SNEGSKA (reference sequence). The CDR3 region is CSAAGESYQETQYF. The CDR3 bases are TGCAGTGCCGCAGGGGAGTCGTACCAAGAGACCCAGTACTTC.

This clonotype was seen at least ten times. The genes are TRBV30 and TRBJ1-6, with D hard to call. The CDR3 has 14 amino acids. The V gene lost 0 bases and the J gene lost 8 bases, with 11 bases spanning the gap. Germline lookup yields CDR1 GTSNPN and CDR2 SVGIG (reference sequence). CDR3 in amino acids: CAWSVGGRHSPLHF. In DNA, the CDR3 is TGTGCCTGGAGTGTAGGAGGGCGCCATTCACCCCTCCACTTT.

This clonotype was seen ten or more times. The chain uses TRBV30 and TRBJ1-1, with D tentatively TRBD1 (6 bases). Trimming took 3 bases from V and 2 from J, leaving 10 bases between them. CDR3 length: 13 amino acids. The germline CDR1 and CDR2 sequences are GTSNPN and SVGIG (reference sequence). For the CDR3, the DNA is TGTGCCTGGAGCCCAGGGACAAACACTGAAGCTTTCTTT. It specifies CAWSPGTNTEAFF.

This clonotype was recorded at least ten times. The J gene is TRBJ2-2, the V gene TRBV2; D gene unclear. CDR3 length equals 13 residues. CDR1 is SNHLY, CDR2 FYNNEI, per germline. The ends were cut back, 6 bases at V and 5 bases at J, with 10 bases in the middle. The CDR3 region has the DNA TGTGCCAGCAGGAAGTGGCAGACCGGGGAGCTGTTTTTT. Its translation is CASRKWQTGELFF.

This clonotype was recorded a few times. A much larger clone lies a single base off, so this may be a read error. V usage is TRBV6-2 or TRBV6-3 and J usage is TRBJ1-4; 10 nucleotides match TRBD1. CDR3 length: 18 residues. The germline CDR1 and CDR2 sequences are MNHEY and SVGEGT. The V gene end was trimmed by 7 bases and the J gene end by 3 bases; junction bases not matched to a gene: 14. Here the CDR3 reads CASTETGGHYAANEKLFF. In nucleotides, the CDR3 is TGTGCCAGCACTGAGACAGGGGGCCACTATGCAGCTAATGAAAAACTGTTTTTT.

The chain employs TRBV4-1 and TRBJ2-7, with 11 bases aligning to TRBD1. The trim removed 4 bases at V and 3 bases at J, leaving 11 bases unmatched. Germline V gene data show CDR1 as MGHRA and CDR2 as YSYEKL. There are 17 residues in the CDR3. CDR3 in amino acids: CASSLRSRDRGIYEQYF. The CDR3 DNA sequence: TGCGCCAGCAGCCTTAGATCCCGGGACAGGGGGATCTACGAGCAGTACTTC.

This clonotype was observed a handful of times. A much larger clonotype is one base distant, so this may be a read error. This chain joins TRBV20-1 and TRBJ2-1, with TRBD2 matching over 8 bases. This CDR3 is built from 15 residues. From germline, CDR1 is DFQATT and CDR2 SNEGSKA (reference sequence). The CDR3, as DNA: TGCAGTGCTAGGAAACTAGCGGACTCATACAATGAGCAGCTCTTC. It translates to CSARKLADSYNEQLF.

This clonotype was observed at least ten times. The gene calls are TRBV5-1 and TRBJ2-5; 7 nucleotides match TRBD1. The V segment lost 4 bases and the J segment 3 bases; nucleotides outside the gene matches: 9. The CDR3 length is 15 residues. Germline V gene lookup returns CDR1 SGHRS and CDR2 YFSETQ. DNA of the CDR3: TGCGCCAGCAGCAGGGCCGGGACAGTTGAAGAGACCCAGTACTTC. Amino acids: CASSRAGTVEETQYF. The full variable domain, in which reference TRBV5-1 and TRBJ2-5 provide the parts outside the CDR3, is KAGVTQTPRYLIKTRGQQVTLSCSPISGHRSVSWYQQTPGQGLQFLFEYFSETQRNKGNFPGRFSGRQFSNSRSEMNVSTLELGDSALYLCASSRAGTVEETQYFGPGTRLLVL.

Ten or more counts support this clonotype. The chain links TRBV6-5 to TRBJ2-1; maybe TRBD1 (5 bases). CDR1 is MNHEY, CDR2 SVGAGI, per germline. Trimming removed 0 bases at V and 6 bases at J, with 9 bases between. The CDR3 sequence is 14 residues long. CDR3 coding DNA: TGTGCCAGCAGTTACTCGCGGCAGGGCAATGAGCAGTTCTTC. Residues: CASSYSRQGNEQFF.

Many counts were recorded for this clonotype. The chain uses TRBV2 and TRBJ2-3; unclear D gene. V lost 3 bases and J lost 4, with 11 bases in between. CDR3 length: 14 amino acids. Germline V gives CDR1 SNHLY, CDR2 FYNNEI. The CDR3 coding sequence is TGTGCCAGCAGTGATTTAGTAAGAGCAGATACGCAGTATTTT. It yields the protein CASSDLVRADTQYF.

Many counts were recorded for this clonotype. The chain carries TRBV2 and TRBJ1-2; 10 nucleotides match TRBD1. The CDR3 is 16 amino acids. The V gene end was trimmed by 6 bases and the J gene end by 1 base; junction bases not matched to a gene: 8. The germline CDR1 and CDR2 sequences are SNHLY and FYNNEI. The CDR3 bases are TGTGCCAGCAGGACAGGGGGCGCGGGGGATAACTATGGCTACACCTTC. Its protein is CASRTGGAGDNYGYTF. Based on the CDR3 plus reference TRBV2 and TRBJ1-2, the full variable domain is EPEVTQTPSHQVTQMGQEVILRCVPISNHLYFYWYRQILGQKVEFLVSFYNNEISEKSEIFDDQFSVERPDGSNFTLKIRSTKLEDSAMYFCASRTGGAGDNYGYTFGSGTRLTVV.

This clonotype has only a few counts. A single base separates this from a much larger clone, so it may be a read error. The V and J genes are TRBV7-9 and TRBJ2-2, with D perhaps matching TRBD1 (6 bases). The CDR3 is made up of 13 amino acids. CDR1 is SEHNR and CDR2 is FQNEAQ in the germline V gene (reference sequence). CDR3 nucleotide sequence: TGTGCCAGCAGCTGGGCAGGGGAAGGGGAGCGGTTTTTT. Translation: CASSWAGEGERFF.

Note on this clonotype: This could be a read error, since a much larger clone is one nucleotide away. The chain links TRBV7-2 to TRBJ2-1; 7 bases line up with TRBD2. Germline CDR1 reads SGHTA; CDR2 reads FQGNSA. The V segment lost 5 bases and the J segment 2 bases; nucleotides outside the gene matches: 9. The CDR3 runs to 16 residues. The CDR3 reads CASSPRGRFTYNEQFF. CDR3 coding DNA: TGTGCCAGCAGCCCACGCGGGAGATTCACCTACAATGAGCAGTTCTTC.

This clonotype was observed at least ten times. This chain joins TRBV11-2 and TRBJ1-1; D possibly corresponds to TRBD1 (6 bases). V was cut by 5 bases and J by 1 base, with 11 bases left in between. The CDR3 spans 14 residues. Per germline, CDR1 SGHAT and CDR2 FQNNGV. Written as DNA, the CDR3 is TGTGCCAGCAGCACAATACAGGGGAACACTGAAGCTTTCTTT. Its translation is CASSTIQGNTEAFF.

This clonotype was observed at least ten times. Sequence at one end of the junction differs from germline and may be a read error. The genes are TRBV5-1 and TRBJ2-5, with 13 bases identical to TRBD2. The CDR3 is 15 amino acids. The germline V gene encodes CDR1 SGHRS and CDR2 YFSETQ. CDR3 sequence: CASSSGLAGQETQYF. Written as DNA, the CDR3 is TGTGCCAGCAGCTCGGGACTAGCGGGACAAGAGACCCAGTACTTC. The full variable domain, completed using reference TRBV5-1 and TRBJ2-5, is KAGVTQTPRYLIKTRGQQVTLSCSPISGHRSVSWYQQTPGQGLQFLFEYFSETQRNKGNFPGRFSGRQFSNSRSEMNVSTLELGDSALYLCASSSGLAGQETQYFGPGTRLLVL.

This clonotype showed up many times. Written as DNA, the CDR3 is TGCGCCAGCAGGGCGGGACTAGATCGCCCTAGGCAGTACTTC. This encodes CASRAGLDRPRQYF. The chain links TRBV10-2 to TRBJ2-7; 8 bases line up with TRBD2. Trimming removed 6 bases from V and 9 bases from J; junction bases left unmatched: 13. Germline V gene sequence: CDR1 WSHSY, CDR2 SAAADI. The CDR3 sequence is 14 residues long.

Points on this clonotype: Being one base from a much bigger clone, this may be a read error. V and J are TRBV13 and TRBJ2-7; possibly TRBD1 for D (6 bases). CDR1 and CDR2 from the germline V gene are PRHDT and FYEKMQ (reference sequence). CDR3 length: 14 residues. The CDR3 here is CTSSLLGALYEQYF. CDR3 in DNA: TGTACCAGCAGCTTACTGGGGGCTCTCTACGAGCAGTACTTC.

This clonotype was seen a handful of times. The chain uses TRBV3-1 and TRBJ2-5; D unclear. Germline CDR1 reads LGHDT; CDR2 reads YNNKEL (reference sequence). This CDR3 comprises 16 residues. Trimming pared 4 bases from V and 2 bases from J, leaving 17 bases between. In DNA form, the CDR3 reads TGTGCCAGCAGCCTTCGGGTCCTACCGAGTCAAGAGACCCAGTACTTC. Protein: CASSLRVLPSQETQYF.

In its sample, this clonotype was seen many times. CDR3 DNA sequence: TGTGCCAGCAGTTTTGAGACAGGGGGCCGCAATGAGCAGTTCTTC. Translation gives CASSFETGGRNEQFF. The chain couples TRBV27 to TRBJ2-1, with TRBD1 matching 10 bases. Germline CDR1 and CDR2: MNHEY and SMNVEV (reference sequence). V lost 3 bases and J lost 6; bases outside the gene matches: 5. There are 15 residues in the CDR3.

This clonotype showed up many times. This chain uses TRBV5-1 with TRBJ2-7; tentatively, D is TRBD1 (6 bases). Between the trimmed V and J ends, which lost 0 bases and 4 bases, there was a span of 11 bases. The CDR3 spans 14 residues. The germline V gene has CDR1 SGHRS and CDR2 YFSETQ. The CDR3 is CASSLVPGEYEQYF. The CDR3 coding sequence is TGCGCCAGCAGCTTGGTTCCAGGGGAGTACGAGCAGTACTTC.

This chain links TRBV5-4 with TRBJ2-5; D is tentatively TRBD1 or TRBD2 (6 bases each). The CDR3 runs to 16 residues. V lost 2 bases and J lost 1, with 15 bases in between. The germline gives CDR1 SGHNT, CDR2 YYREEE (reference sequence). The CDR3 sequence: CASSFGGGTTQETQYF. The CDR3 DNA follows: TGTGCCAGCAGCTTTGGAGGGGGAACCACCCAAGAGACCCAGTACTTC.

This clonotype was detected ten times or more. The chain combines TRBV5-1 with TRBJ2-7; 9 nucleotides align to TRBD2. Germline V gene data show CDR1 as SGHRS and CDR2 as YFSETQ. Trimming cost V 2 bases and J 5 bases; bases outside gene matches: 8. The CDR3 contains 15 residues. Here the CDR3 reads CASSLHVLAGDEQYF. CDR3 nucleotide sequence: TGCGCCAGCAGCTTACACGTGTTAGCGGGAGACGAGCAGTACTTC.

CDR3 DNA sequence: TGTGCCAGCAGCGTAGTTCCGGGGCCTATATTACCCTACGAGCAGTACTTC. Residues: CASSVVPGPILPYEQYF. V gene TRBV12-3 or TRBV12-4 combines with J gene TRBJ2-7; tentatively, D is TRBD1 or TRBD2 (5 bases each). The CDR3 is 17 amino acids. Trimming took 6 bases from V and 2 from J, leaving 23 bases between them.

The sample holds many counts of this clonotype. V gene TRBV29-1 combines with J gene TRBJ2-5; 9 bases are shared with TRBD2. V lost 5 bases, J lost 2 bases, and 6 bases stayed unmatched. The CDR3 length is 14 residues. Germline V gene sequence: CDR1 SQVTM, CDR2 ANQGSEA. The CDR3 sequence is CSVRSGRSQETQYF. The CDR3 nucleotides read TGCAGCGTTAGGAGCGGGAGGTCACAAGAGACCCAGTACTTC.

The rearrangement joins TRBV12-3 or TRBV12-4 to TRBJ1-6; unclear D gene. This CDR3 has 13 amino acids. The germline V and J ends were trimmed by 2 bases and 9 bases, with 8 bases remaining between them. The DNA for the CDR3 is TGTGCCAGCAGTTTATCGGCCATTTCACCCCTCCACTTT. This encodes CASSLSAISPLHF.